This T cell receptor (beta chain) was sequenced for a study of blood T cell repertoires in COVID-19 (dated by TCRdb to 2018 to 2020). With respect to the entire study: Samples covering the acute and convalescent phases of COVID-19 were provided by collaborators in the United States, Italy and Spain. The material from the prospective study consisted of cDNA or gDNA derived from T cells, B-cell-depleted T cells, or PBMCs. The dataset comprised deeply sampled blood TCRbeta repertoires from subjects exposed to, actively infected with, or recovered from COVID-19. The repertoires were released in a freely available public database intended as a resource for research on the immune response to SARS-CoV-2. The samples were drawn from two sources: the first 160 participants of the ongoing ImmuneRACE study, and 1,000 to 1,500 subjects contributed by 6 global collaborators. A de-identified subject ID, COVID-19 status, age in years and sex were almost always included in the sample metadata. Where HLA class I and class II types were available, the types were taken from metadata supplied by the sample provider, not from assay-based typing. On the study overall, not on this receptor specifically: Clinical and demographic metadata were provided uncurated, with the amount varying by source and participant.

Whole blood was collected in K2EDTA tubes by collaborating institutions according to the institutions' own protocols. For TCRbeta analysis, collaborators shipped samples in one of three forms: frozen whole blood, isolated PBMCs, or DNA extracted from either of those sample types. The junction carries 5 bases between V and J, which are trimmed by 2 bases and 1 base respectively. Looking up the germline V gene yields CDR1 SGHTA and CDR2 FQGTGA. Including cysteine and phenylalanine, the CDR3 has 13 amino acids. CDR3 DNA only is kept here, 39 bases in frame from base 1. A remark on this clone: Its recognized antigen is unknown. No base qualities exist here, and no much larger clone lies one base off it. Within the sample, other DNA sequences also encode this same CDR3.

The immunoSEQ Assay, a bias-controlled multiplex PCR, was used to amplify TCRbeta CDR3 regions from genomic DNA. The original pipeline was this. Within the assay, amplification of reference gene primers was used to estimate how many nucleated cells each sample contained. To quantify the absolute abundance of each unique TCRbeta CDR3 rearrangement, sequence reads were collapsed and filtered. For each sample, productive Simpson clonality was calculated by taking the square root of Simpson's diversity index across productive rearrangements. Held by TCRdb, this immuneACCESS table contains in-frame sequences only and omits some clones. Under half of the omission traces to an unresolved V gene where checked; the cause of the rest is unknown. V, J and clone size reflect that table, while D and trimming were determined from the DNA. The sample yields about 74,000 clones; about 90% were counted once. Under 1.1% of the sample rests with the top ten.

Material: peripheral blood. The chain is encoded by TRBV7-3 joined to TRBJ1-1; tentative D gene TRBD1, with 5 bases matching. The TCR comes from a woman aged 45-65 years in a cohort sampled during active COVID-19. For the CDR3, the sequence is CASSLQGNTEAFF. At the DNA level, the sequence is TGTGCCAGCAGCTTACAGGGGAACACTGAAGCTTTCTTT.